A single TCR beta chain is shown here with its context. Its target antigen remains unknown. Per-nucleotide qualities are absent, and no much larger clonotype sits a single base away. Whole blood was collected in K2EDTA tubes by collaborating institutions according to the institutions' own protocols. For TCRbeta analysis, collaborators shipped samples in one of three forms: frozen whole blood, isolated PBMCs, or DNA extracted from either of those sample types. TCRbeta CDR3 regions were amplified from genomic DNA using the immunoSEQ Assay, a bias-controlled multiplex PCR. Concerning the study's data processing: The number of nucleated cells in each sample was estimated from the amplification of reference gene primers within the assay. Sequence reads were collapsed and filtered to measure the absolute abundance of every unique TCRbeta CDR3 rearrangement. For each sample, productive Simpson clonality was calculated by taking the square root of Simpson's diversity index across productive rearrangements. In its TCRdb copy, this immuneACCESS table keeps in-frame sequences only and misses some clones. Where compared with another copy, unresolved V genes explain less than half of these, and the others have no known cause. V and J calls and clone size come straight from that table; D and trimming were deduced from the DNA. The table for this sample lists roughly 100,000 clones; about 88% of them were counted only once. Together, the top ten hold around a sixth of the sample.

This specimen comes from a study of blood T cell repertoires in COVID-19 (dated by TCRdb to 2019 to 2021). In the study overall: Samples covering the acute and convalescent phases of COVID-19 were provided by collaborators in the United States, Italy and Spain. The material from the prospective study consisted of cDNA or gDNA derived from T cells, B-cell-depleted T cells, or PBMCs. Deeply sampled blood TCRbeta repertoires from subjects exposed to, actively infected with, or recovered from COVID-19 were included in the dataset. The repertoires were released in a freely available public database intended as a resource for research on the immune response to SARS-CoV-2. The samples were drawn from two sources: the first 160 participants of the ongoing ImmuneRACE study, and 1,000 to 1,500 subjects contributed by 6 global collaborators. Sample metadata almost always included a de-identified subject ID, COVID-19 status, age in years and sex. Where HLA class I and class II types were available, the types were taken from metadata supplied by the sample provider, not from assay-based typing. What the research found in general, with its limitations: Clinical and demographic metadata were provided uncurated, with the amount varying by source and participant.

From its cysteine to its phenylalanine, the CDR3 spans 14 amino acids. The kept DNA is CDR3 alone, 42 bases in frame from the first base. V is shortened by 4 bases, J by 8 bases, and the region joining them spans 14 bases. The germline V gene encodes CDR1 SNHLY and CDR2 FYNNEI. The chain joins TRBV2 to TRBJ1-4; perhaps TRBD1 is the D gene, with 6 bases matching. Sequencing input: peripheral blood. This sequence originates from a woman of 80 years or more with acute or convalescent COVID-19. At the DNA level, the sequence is TGTGCCAGCAGTGTCCAGAGGGGGAGCGAAAAACTGTTTTTT. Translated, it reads CASSVQRGSEKLFF.